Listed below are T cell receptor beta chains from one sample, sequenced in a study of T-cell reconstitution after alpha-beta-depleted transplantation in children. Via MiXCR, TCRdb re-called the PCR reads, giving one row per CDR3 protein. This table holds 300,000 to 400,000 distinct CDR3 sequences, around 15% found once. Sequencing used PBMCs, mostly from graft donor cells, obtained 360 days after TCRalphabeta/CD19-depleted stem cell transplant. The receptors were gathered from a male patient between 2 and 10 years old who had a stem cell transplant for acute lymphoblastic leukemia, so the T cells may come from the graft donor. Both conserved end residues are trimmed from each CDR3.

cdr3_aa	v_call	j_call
ASSLWLVSNNEQF	TRBV12-3/TRBV12-4	TRBJ2-1
ASSLVWTDTQY	TRBV5-5	TRBJ2-3
ASSFSLRAGGEQY	TRBV7-9	TRBJ2-7
ASSNRAHSPLH	TRBV6-5	TRBJ1-6
ASSLGGRYSNQPQH	TRBV12-3/TRBV12-4	TRBJ1-5
ASSPYGSLGANVLT	TRBV28	TRBJ2-6
AISDGLRSSYEQY	TRBV10-3	TRBJ2-7
ASSLSQENEKLF	TRBV12-3/TRBV12-4	TRBJ1-4
AWSPGTVYEQY	TRBV30	TRBJ2-7
ASSETGIGANVLT	TRBV25-1	TRBJ2-6